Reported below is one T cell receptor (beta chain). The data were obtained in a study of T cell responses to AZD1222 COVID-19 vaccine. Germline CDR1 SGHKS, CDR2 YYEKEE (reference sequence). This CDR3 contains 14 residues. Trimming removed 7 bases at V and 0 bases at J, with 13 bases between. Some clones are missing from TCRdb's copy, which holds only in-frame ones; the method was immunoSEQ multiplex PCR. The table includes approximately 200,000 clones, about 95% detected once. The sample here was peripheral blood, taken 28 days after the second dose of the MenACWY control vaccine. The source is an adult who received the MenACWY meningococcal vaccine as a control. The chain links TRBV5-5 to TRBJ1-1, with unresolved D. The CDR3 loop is CASRQNQMNTEAFF. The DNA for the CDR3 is TGTGCCAGCCGCCAGAACCAAATGAACACTGAAGCTTTCTTT.